This T cell receptor beta chain was documented in a study of T-cell memory formation after mild COVID-19. Turning to the study itself: Largely donor-specific TCR clusters were found. Findings of the study overall: CD4+ bias marked clones expanding day 15 to 37, unlike balanced contracting clones.

The authors produced TCR alpha and TCR beta cDNA libraries with sample barcodes and UMIs by 5'RACE using constant-segment primers. TCRdb processed the 5' RACE reads anew with MiXCR; each CDR3 protein has one entry. The sample has roughly 560,000 distinct CDR3 sequences; roughly 22% are singletons. The CDR3 is 15 residues long. V was cut by 2 bases and J by 3 bases, with 11 bases left in between. This clonotype was counted only a few times. Its antigen remains unknown. The sequencing sample was made of PBMCs or a T cell subset sorted from them (not recorded which). This chain joins TRBV12-3 or TRBV12-4 and TRBJ2-4; D is undetermined. The clonotype originates from an adult woman who had mild COVID-19 (a few samples of this study predate the infection). Cell type and time point are not known. CDR3 protein: CASSLSGVVKNIQYF. In nucleotides, the CDR3 is TGTGCCAGCAGTTTATCTGGCGTGGTCAAAAACATTCAGTACTTC.